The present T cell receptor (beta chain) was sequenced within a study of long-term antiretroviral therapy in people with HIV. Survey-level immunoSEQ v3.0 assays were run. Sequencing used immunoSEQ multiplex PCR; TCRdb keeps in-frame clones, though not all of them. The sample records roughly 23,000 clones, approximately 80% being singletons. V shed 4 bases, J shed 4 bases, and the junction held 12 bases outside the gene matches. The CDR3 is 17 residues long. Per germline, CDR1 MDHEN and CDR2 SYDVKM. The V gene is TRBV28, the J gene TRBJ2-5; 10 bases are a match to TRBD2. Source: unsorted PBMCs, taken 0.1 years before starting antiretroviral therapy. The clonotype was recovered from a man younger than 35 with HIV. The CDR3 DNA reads TGTGCCAGCAGTTATAGAAAGGGACTAGCGCCGGGAGAGACCCAGTACTTC. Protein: CASSYRKGLAPGETQYF.